Listed below are T cell receptor beta chains from one sample, sequenced in a study of cytomegalovirus exposure and HLA in healthy donors. The method was immunoSEQ multiplex PCR; TCRdb's version includes in-frame clones alone and lacks a portion of them. This listing includes some 96,000 clones. The sequenced sample was PBMCs. The receptors here all came from a young woman in good health and CMV-seronegative. The conserved cysteine and the conserved F or W are not part of the CDR3 here.

ASSPGLATVEQF	TRBV27	TRBJ2-1
ASSIPGITDTQY	TRBV19	TRBJ2-3
ASSLASPRETQY	TRBV5-1	TRBJ2-5
ASSLPPGLAGGRETQY	TRBV28	TRBJ2-5
ASGPTSGSADTQY	TRBV5-1	TRBJ2-3
ASSSPQGLETEAF	TRBV7-9	TRBJ1-1
ASSTGDKTAF	TRBV19	TRBJ1-1
ASSQEPPGSGELF	TRBV4-1	TRBJ2-2
ASSLEAVVSGNSPLH	TRBV5-1	TRBJ1-6
AIRTGTQETQY	TRBV10-3	TRBJ2-5
ASSFPGTAYGYT	TRBV7-9	TRBJ1-2
ASSLVTRYNTEAF	TRBV5-1	TRBJ1-1
ASSLDSGGGEQY	TRBV5-1	NA
ASKVQGTNEKLF	TRBV7-8	TRBJ1-4
ASSEFVDRKNEKLF	TRBV6-1	TRBJ1-4
ASSQFRGETQY	TRBV4-1	TRBJ2-5
ASSPSKHGVFTQPQH	TRBV18	TRBJ1-5
ASSQVQGDSGYT	TRBV4-1	TRBJ1-2
ASSFQDGGGQPQH	TRBV19	TRBJ1-5
ASRAGLAGGRGQY	TRBV2	TRBJ2-3
ASSIDGLREGDTQY	TRBV19	TRBJ2-3
ASSLGGGGAYEQY	TRBV11-3	TRBJ2-7
ASTQIDTQY	TRBV6-6	TRBJ2-3
ASSLVNTEAF	TRBV7-3	TRBJ1-1
AWSRMEEQY	TRBV30	TRBJ2-7
ASSQTQGRGNYGYT	TRBV4-1	TRBJ1-2
ASSRGQGASDEKLF	TRBV18	TRBJ1-4
ASSRQTLGTEAF	TRBV11-2	TRBJ1-1